The rows below give T cell receptor beta chains drawn from one sample of a study of blood T cell repertoires in COVID-19. Generated by immunoSEQ multiplex PCR, the TCRdb table keeps only in-frame clones and is missing some. The sample has some 70,000 clones; 87% are singletons. The sample was peripheral blood. The receptors derive from a middle-aged man with active COVID-19. CDR3s include the opening cysteine and the closing phenylalanine or tryptophan. Fields, in order: CDR3 length, V gene, J gene, D gene, clone size, CDR3 DNA, CDR3 protein. The D gene is left open where the match is weak. Not every row has a clone size; where given, it reads once, few, many or a size class.

cdr3_length: 15
v_call: TRBV6-2/TRBV6-3
j_call: TRBJ1-2
d_call: NA
clone_size: NA
cdr3_nt: TGTGCCAGCAGTTACTCGACGGGGGGAGACTATGGCTACACCTTC
cdr3_aa: CASSYSTGGDYGYTF

cdr3_length: 15
v_call: TRBV30
j_call: TRBJ2-3
d_call: TRBD2
clone_size: NA
cdr3_nt: TGTGCCTGGAGTGCCCTAGCGGGAGCCACAGATACGCAGTATTTT
cdr3_aa: CAWSALAGATDTQYF

cdr3_length: 16
v_call: TRBV19
j_call: TRBJ2-7
d_call: TRBD2
clone_size: many
cdr3_nt: TGTGCCAGTAGTATGGGACTAGCGGGGACCTCCTACGAGCAGTACTTC
cdr3_aa: CASSMGLAGTSYEQYF

cdr3_length: 15
v_call: TRBV11-2
j_call: TRBJ2-1
d_call: TRBD2
clone_size: NA
cdr3_nt: TGTGCCAGCAGCTTAGATTGGGTAGCGGGATCAAAGCAGTTCTTC
cdr3_aa: CASSLDWVAGSKQFF

cdr3_length: 16
v_call: TRBV5-1
j_call: TRBJ2-7
d_call: NA
clone_size: NA
cdr3_nt: TGCGCCAGCAGCTTGGACTCAGGCGTGCGACCACGGGAGCAGTACTTC
cdr3_aa: CASSLDSGVRPREQYF

cdr3_length: 15
v_call: TRBV4-2
j_call: TRBJ2-3
d_call: NA
clone_size: NA
cdr3_nt: TGTGCCAGCAGCCAAGATCTCACTAGTACCGATACGCAGTATTTT
cdr3_aa: CASSQDLTSTDTQYF

cdr3_length: 12
v_call: TRBV7-9
j_call: TRBJ2-7
d_call: NA
clone_size: few
cdr3_nt: TGTGCCAGCAGCTTTAGCAGGGGCGAGCAGTACTTC
cdr3_aa: CASSFSRGEQYF

cdr3_length: 15
v_call: TRBV11-2
j_call: TRBJ2-7
d_call: NA
clone_size: NA
cdr3_nt: TGTGCCAGCAGCTTAGACCGCAGGGGATTCTACGAGCAGTACTTC
cdr3_aa: CASSLDRRGFYEQYF

cdr3_length: 17
v_call: TRBV6-2/TRBV6-3
j_call: TRBJ2-5
d_call: TRBD1
clone_size: NA
cdr3_nt: TGTGCCAGCAGTTACTCGAGGAGTCAACAGGGGATGGAGACCCAGTACTTC
cdr3_aa: CASSYSRSQQGMETQYF

cdr3_length: 11
v_call: TRBV30
j_call: TRBJ1-2
d_call: NA
clone_size: NA
cdr3_nt: TGTGCCTGGGAGGACTTCTATGGCTACACCTTC
cdr3_aa: CAWEDFYGYTF

cdr3_length: 17
v_call: TRBV15
j_call: TRBJ2-2
d_call: NA
clone_size: NA
cdr3_nt: TGTGCCACCAGCAGAGATCCCCGGGATGGGATAGTCGGGGAGCTGTTTTTT
cdr3_aa: CATSRDPRDGIVGELFF

cdr3_length: 15
v_call: TRBV18
j_call: TRBJ2-7
d_call: TRBD2
clone_size: NA
cdr3_nt: TGTGCCAGCTCAGAAGGGGCTAGCGGGAGCTACGAGCAGTACTTC
cdr3_aa: CASSEGASGSYEQYF

cdr3_length: 15
v_call: TRBV18
j_call: TRBJ1-2
d_call: TRBD1
clone_size: NA
cdr3_nt: TGTGCCAGCTCAGCGATGGGACAGACGACGTATGGCTACACCTTC
cdr3_aa: CASSAMGQTTYGYTF

cdr3_length: 13
v_call: TRBV27
j_call: TRBJ2-7
d_call: TRBD1
clone_size: NA
cdr3_nt: TGTGCCAGCAGTTTCACAGGGGGGAACGAGCAGTACTTC
cdr3_aa: CASSFTGGNEQYF

cdr3_length: 13
v_call: TRBV7-2
j_call: TRBJ2-3
d_call: NA
clone_size: NA
cdr3_nt: TGTGCCAGCAGCTTGGCACCAGCGGATACGCAGTATTTT
cdr3_aa: CASSLAPADTQYF

cdr3_length: 12
v_call: TRBV6-2/TRBV6-3
j_call: TRBJ1-2
d_call: NA
clone_size: NA
cdr3_nt: TGTGCCAGCAGTCTACAGGTCGCTGGCTACACCTTC
cdr3_aa: CASSLQVAGYTF

cdr3_length: 14
v_call: TRBV19
j_call: TRBJ1-1
d_call: NA
clone_size: NA
cdr3_nt: TGTGCCAGTAGGGGCCGGAAAGCATCCCCTGAAGCTTTCTTT
cdr3_aa: CASRGRKASPEAFF

cdr3_length: 17
v_call: TRBV9
j_call: TRBJ2-3
d_call: NA
clone_size: NA
cdr3_nt: TGTGCCAGCAGCGTCCAGGGGTCCTTGAGGGGCACAGATACGCAGTATTTT
cdr3_aa: CASSVQGSLRGTDTQYF

cdr3_length: 17
v_call: TRBV5-6
j_call: TRBJ2-7
d_call: NA
clone_size: NA
cdr3_nt: TGTGCCAGCAGCTTGGGGTGGGCAGGGGTGTCCCGCCCCGAGCAGTACTTC
cdr3_aa: CASSLGWAGVSRPEQYF

cdr3_length: 15
v_call: TRBV9
j_call: TRBJ2-1
d_call: TRBD2
clone_size: NA
cdr3_nt: TGTGCCAGCAGCGTAGGGTTAGCGGGATTCAATGAGCAGTTCTTC
cdr3_aa: CASSVGLAGFNEQFF

cdr3_length: 18
v_call: TRBV4-2
j_call: TRBJ2-6
d_call: TRBD1
clone_size: NA
cdr3_nt: TGTGCCAGCAGCTTTCCGACAGGGGGCAGCGCTGGGGCCAACGTCCTGACTTTC
cdr3_aa: CASSFPTGGSAGANVLTF

cdr3_length: 15
v_call: TRBV6-6
j_call: TRBJ1-2
d_call: TRBD1
clone_size: NA
cdr3_nt: TGTGCCAGCAGTTCAACAGGGGGCAGGGCGAGTGGCTACACCTTC
cdr3_aa: CASSSTGGRASGYTF

cdr3_length: 15
v_call: TRBV6-6
j_call: TRBJ2-7
d_call: TRBD1
clone_size: NA
cdr3_nt: TGTGCCAGCAGTTACCTACAGGGGGATACCTACGAGCAGTACTTC
cdr3_aa: CASSYLQGDTYEQYF

cdr3_length: 18
v_call: TRBV10-3
j_call: TRBJ2-3
d_call: TRBD2
clone_size: NA
cdr3_nt: TGTGCCATCAGTGAGTCTCAGGAGCGGGGGGAGTCCACAGATACGCAGTATTTT
cdr3_aa: CAISESQERGESTDTQYF

cdr3_length: 15
v_call: TRBV19
j_call: TRBJ1-2
d_call: NA
clone_size: NA
cdr3_nt: TGTGCCAGTAGTCCTCGGGAGGGCCGGAACTATGGCTACACCTTC
cdr3_aa: CASSPREGRNYGYTF

cdr3_length: 13
v_call: TRBV28
j_call: TRBJ2-2
d_call: TRBD2
clone_size: NA
cdr3_nt: TGTGCCAGCAGTTTAGTTCGGGAGGGAAAGCTGTTTTTT
cdr3_aa: CASSLVREGKLFF

cdr3_length: 14
v_call: TRBV11-3
j_call: TRBJ2-7
d_call: TRBD1
clone_size: NA
cdr3_nt: TGTGCCAGCAGCCCCTGGACAGGGTCCTACGAGCAGTACTTC
cdr3_aa: CASSPWTGSYEQYF

cdr3_length: 16
v_call: TRBV27
j_call: TRBJ2-3
d_call: TRBD2
clone_size: few
cdr3_nt: TGTGCCAGCAGTTTGAAGCGGGGGGGTTCCACAGATACGCAGTATTTT
cdr3_aa: CASSLKRGGSTDTQYF

cdr3_length: 15
v_call: TRBV4-3
j_call: TRBJ1-1
d_call: NA
clone_size: NA
cdr3_nt: TGCGCCAGCAGCCAAGTTCCAGGGTCGTACACTGAAGCTTTCTTT
cdr3_aa: CASSQVPGSYTEAFF

cdr3_length: 14
v_call: TRBV2
j_call: TRBJ2-5
d_call: TRBD2
clone_size: once
cdr3_nt: TGTGCCAGCAGAGCACTAGCGGTGTGGGAGACCCAGTACTTC
cdr3_aa: CASRALAVWETQYF

cdr3_length: 12
v_call: TRBV7-3
j_call: TRBJ1-1
d_call: NA
clone_size: few
cdr3_nt: TGTGCCAGCAGCTTAGATAGCACTGAAGCTTTCTTT
cdr3_aa: CASSLDSTEAFF

cdr3_length: 18
v_call: TRBV10-2
j_call: TRBJ2-1
d_call: TRBD2
clone_size: NA
cdr3_nt: TGCGCCAGCAGTGGTCCCGGGACTAGCGGGACGTCCTACAATGAGCAGTTCTTC
cdr3_aa: CASSGPGTSGTSYNEQFF

cdr3_length: 16
v_call: TRBV9
j_call: TRBJ2-2
d_call: TRBD2
clone_size: NA
cdr3_nt: TGTGCCAGCAGCGTAGGGGCGGGAGTTAGGGCCGGGGAGCTGTTTTTT
cdr3_aa: CASSVGAGVRAGELFF

cdr3_length: 13
v_call: TRBV20-1
j_call: TRBJ1-2
d_call: NA
clone_size: NA
cdr3_nt: TGCAGTGCGAGTCTGACAGAGAACTATGGCTACACCTTC
cdr3_aa: CSASLTENYGYTF

cdr3_length: 13
v_call: TRBV10-2
j_call: TRBJ1-6
d_call: NA
clone_size: NA
cdr3_nt: TGCGCCAGCAGTGACCCCGGGGAGGGGGCCCTCCACTTT
cdr3_aa: CASSDPGEGALHF

cdr3_length: 10
v_call: TRBV20-1
j_call: TRBJ2-3
d_call: NA
clone_size: NA
cdr3_nt: TGCAGTGCTAGGGGGGCGACGCAGTATTTT
cdr3_aa: CSARGATQYF

cdr3_length: 17
v_call: TRBV6-2/TRBV6-3
j_call: TRBJ2-1
d_call: NA
clone_size: few
cdr3_nt: TGTGCCAGCAGCCCTCCGGGGCGGGGGCTTTCCTACAATGAGCAGTTCTTC
cdr3_aa: CASSPPGRGLSYNEQFF

cdr3_length: 17
v_call: TRBV28
j_call: TRBJ2-6
d_call: TRBD1
clone_size: NA
cdr3_nt: TGTGCCAGCAGTTTCTACAGGGGGCGGTCTGGGGCCAACGTCCTGACTTTC
cdr3_aa: CASSFYRGRSGANVLTF

cdr3_length: 14
v_call: TRBV19
j_call: TRBJ1-4
d_call: TRBD1
clone_size: NA
cdr3_nt: TGTGCCAGTAGTGTACAAACCCGACAGGGAGGACTGTTTTTT
cdr3_aa: CASSVQTRQGGLFF

cdr3_length: 17
v_call: TRBV7-3
j_call: TRBJ2-6
d_call: TRBD1
clone_size: once
cdr3_nt: TGTGCCAGCAGCACACGGACAGGGGCTGCTGGGGCCAACGTCCTGACTTTC
cdr3_aa: CASSTRTGAAGANVLTF

cdr3_length: 18
v_call: TRBV4-3
j_call: TRBJ2-1
d_call: TRBD2
clone_size: NA
cdr3_nt: TGCGCCAGCAGCCAAGATGGGACTAGCGGAAAGGGTAAGGGTGAGCAGTTCTTC
cdr3_aa: CASSQDGTSGKGKGEQFF

cdr3_length: 16
v_call: TRBV24-1
j_call: TRBJ2-1
d_call: TRBD2
clone_size: NA
cdr3_nt: TGTGCCACCAGTGACGTTCCTGCGGGAGGTCGGAATGAGCAGTTCTTC
cdr3_aa: CATSDVPAGGRNEQFF

cdr3_length: 14
v_call: TRBV15
j_call: TRBJ1-5
d_call: NA
clone_size: NA
cdr3_nt: TGTGCCACCAGCAGCCTCCAGAGCAATCAGCCCCAGCATTTT
cdr3_aa: CATSSLQSNQPQHF

cdr3_length: 16
v_call: TRBV7-6
j_call: TRBJ2-7
d_call: TRBD2
clone_size: NA
cdr3_nt: TGTGCCAGCAGCCCCGGACTAGATGTAGGGGCGGGAGAGCAGTACTTC
cdr3_aa: CASSPGLDVGAGEQYF

cdr3_length: 14
v_call: TRBV5-6
j_call: TRBJ1-2
d_call: TRBD1
clone_size: NA
cdr3_nt: TGTGCCAGCAGACCCGGGACAGGGAACTATGGCTACACCTTC
cdr3_aa: CASRPGTGNYGYTF

cdr3_length: 16
v_call: TRBV7-9
j_call: TRBJ1-4
d_call: TRBD1
clone_size: NA
cdr3_nt: TGTGCCAGCAGCTTAGGCCGACAGGGTTCAGGTGAAAAACTGTTTTTT
cdr3_aa: CASSLGRQGSGEKLFF

cdr3_length: 13
v_call: TRBV7-3
j_call: TRBJ2-1
d_call: NA
clone_size: NA
cdr3_nt: TGTGCCAGCAGCCCTGTCCCCTACAATGAGCAGTTCTTC
cdr3_aa: CASSPVPYNEQFF

cdr3_length: 13
v_call: TRBV27
j_call: TRBJ2-1
d_call: NA
clone_size: NA
cdr3_nt: TGTGCCAGCAGTGGGTACGGGTACAATGAGCAGTTCTTC
cdr3_aa: CASSGYGYNEQFF

cdr3_length: 14
v_call: TRBV5-5
j_call: TRBJ2-2
d_call: TRBD1
clone_size: few
cdr3_nt: TGTGCCAGCAGCACCCGGACAGGGGCCGGGGAGCTGTTTTTT
cdr3_aa: CASSTRTGAGELFF

cdr3_length: 17
v_call: TRBV6-2/TRBV6-3
j_call: TRBJ1-5
d_call: TRBD1
clone_size: NA
cdr3_nt: TGTGCCAGCAGCCCACTCCGGACAGGTACGAGCAATCAGCCCCAGCATTTT
cdr3_aa: CASSPLRTGTSNQPQHF

cdr3_length: 13
v_call: TRBV7-9
j_call: TRBJ1-3
d_call: NA
clone_size: NA
cdr3_nt: TGTGCCAGCAGGTACGGGGAAGAAAACACCATATATTTT
cdr3_aa: CASRYGEENTIYF

cdr3_length: 13
v_call: TRBV14
j_call: TRBJ2-7
d_call: TRBD2
clone_size: NA
cdr3_nt: TGTGCCAGCAGCCAAGTTCGGGAGGACGAGCAGTACTTC
cdr3_aa: CASSQVREDEQYF

cdr3_length: 15
v_call: TRBV6-2/TRBV6-3
j_call: TRBJ2-7
d_call: TRBD1
clone_size: NA
cdr3_nt: TGTGCCAGCAGTTACTCGAGGACAGGAACCTACGAGCAGTACTTC
cdr3_aa: CASSYSRTGTYEQYF

cdr3_length: 12
v_call: TRBV11-2
j_call: TRBJ1-2
d_call: NA
clone_size: NA
cdr3_nt: TGTGCCAGCAGCTTAGGACAGTATGGCTACACCTTC
cdr3_aa: CASSLGQYGYTF